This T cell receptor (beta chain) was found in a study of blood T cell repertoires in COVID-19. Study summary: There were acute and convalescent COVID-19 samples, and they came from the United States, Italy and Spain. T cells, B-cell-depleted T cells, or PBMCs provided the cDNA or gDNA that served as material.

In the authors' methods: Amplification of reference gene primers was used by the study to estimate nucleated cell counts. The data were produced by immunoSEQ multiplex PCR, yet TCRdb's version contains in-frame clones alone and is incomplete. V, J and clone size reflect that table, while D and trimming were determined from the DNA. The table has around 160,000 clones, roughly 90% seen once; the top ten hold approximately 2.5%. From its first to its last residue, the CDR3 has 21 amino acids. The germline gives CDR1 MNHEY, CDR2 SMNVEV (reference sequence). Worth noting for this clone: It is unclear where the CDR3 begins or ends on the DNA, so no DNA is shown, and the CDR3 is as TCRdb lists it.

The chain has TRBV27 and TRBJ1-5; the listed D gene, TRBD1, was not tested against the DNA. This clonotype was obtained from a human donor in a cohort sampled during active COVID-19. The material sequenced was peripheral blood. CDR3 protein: CASSLFTDPSFRARGRQPQHF.